A selection of T cell receptor beta chains follows, all from one sample in a study of beta chain features in type 1 diabetes. Clones were sequenced by immunoSEQ multiplex PCR, and TCRdb holds only the in-frame ones, with some missing. Among about 320,000 clones listed, about 15% were seen once. Sequencing was performed on central memory CD4+ T cells from blood. Every receptor here comes from a man aged 25-45 years in good health. CDR3s include the opening cysteine and the closing phenylalanine or tryptophan. Each record gives: clone size, D gene, CDR3 length, V gene, J gene, CDR3 protein, CDR3 DNA. A D gene is named only where the DNA matches it firmly. Expanded clones are given a class, and other clones once, few, many or no size at all.

clone size: -
D gene: -
CDR3 length: 12
V gene: TRBV7-7
J gene: TRBJ2-2
CDR3 protein: CASSFDTGELFF
CDR3 DNA: TGTGCCAGCAGCTTCGACACTGGGGAGCTGTTTTTT

clone size: few
D gene: -
CDR3 length: 11
V gene: TRBV7-8
J gene: TRBJ2-1
CDR3 protein: CASSLHLEQFF
CDR3 DNA: TGTGCCAGCAGCTTGCATCTTGAGCAGTTCTTC

clone size: few
D gene: TRBD1
CDR3 length: 14
V gene: TRBV7-2
J gene: TRBJ1-2
CDR3 protein: CASSPGTGSFGYTF
CDR3 DNA: TGTGCCAGCAGCCCCGGGACAGGTTCCTTTGGCTACACCTTC

clone size: -
D gene: -
CDR3 length: 18
V gene: TRBV1
J gene: TRBJ2-5
CDR3 protein: CTSSQDGASGRLTETQYF
CDR3 DNA: TGCACCAGCAGCCAAGATGGGGCTAGCGGGAGGTTAACGGAGACCCAGTACTTC

clone size: -
D gene: -
CDR3 length: 13
V gene: TRBV30
J gene: TRBJ1-3
CDR3 protein: CARSVRSGNTIYF
CDR3 DNA: TGTGCCCGTTCAGTGAGGTCTGGAAACACCATATATTTT

clone size: few
D gene: -
CDR3 length: 14
V gene: TRBV6-5
J gene: TRBJ1-5
CDR3 protein: CASRPGTSNQPQHF
CDR3 DNA: TGTGCCAGCAGACCTGGGACGAGCAATCAGCCCCAGCATTTT

clone size: few
D gene: -
CDR3 length: 14
V gene: TRBV7-9
J gene: TRBJ2-7
CDR3 protein: CASSHNRAPYEQYF
CDR3 DNA: TGTGCCAGCAGCCATAACCGGGCCCCCTACGAGCAGTACTTC

clone size: few
D gene: -
CDR3 length: 10
V gene: TRBV29-1
J gene: TRBJ1-1
CDR3 protein: CSAEHAEAFF
CDR3 DNA: TGCAGCGCCGAACATGCTGAAGCTTTCTTT

clone size: few
D gene: -
CDR3 length: 17
V gene: TRBV11-3
J gene: TRBJ2-3
CDR3 protein: CASSLVTGPPNTDTQYF
CDR3 DNA: TGTGCCAGCAGCTTAGTAACGGGACCTCCGAACACAGATACGCAGTATTTT

clone size: many
D gene: -
CDR3 length: 11
V gene: TRBV18
J gene: TRBJ2-7
CDR3 protein: CASSGRDEQYF
CDR3 DNA: TGTGCCAGCTCAGGAAGGGACGAGCAGTACTTC

clone size: -
D gene: -
CDR3 length: 14
V gene: TRBV7-9
J gene: TRBJ1-1
CDR3 protein: CASSKDRANTEAFF
CDR3 DNA: TGTGCCAGCAGCAAGGACAGAGCGAACACTGAAGCTTTCTTT

clone size: -
D gene: -
CDR3 length: 12
V gene: TRBV28
J gene: TRBJ1-2
CDR3 protein: CASRKQGPGYTF
CDR3 DNA: TGTGCCAGCAGGAAACAGGGCCCTGGCTACACCTTC

clone size: few
D gene: TRBD2
CDR3 length: 16
V gene: TRBV6-5
J gene: TRBJ2-1
CDR3 protein: CASSSRTSGSYNEQFF
CDR3 DNA: TGTGCCAGCAGTTCCCGGACTAGCGGCTCCTACAATGAGCAGTTCTTC

clone size: few
D gene: -
CDR3 length: 10
V gene: TRBV29-1
J gene: TRBJ2-3
CDR3 protein: CSASVDTQYF
CDR3 DNA: TGCAGCGCATCCGTAGATACGCAGTATTTT

clone size: few
D gene: -
CDR3 length: 12
V gene: TRBV6-1
J gene: TRBJ1-6
CDR3 protein: CASSEVGSPLHF
CDR3 DNA: TGTGCCAGCAGTGAAGTGGGATCACCCCTCCACTTT

clone size: few
D gene: TRBD1
CDR3 length: 16
V gene: TRBV5-6
J gene: TRBJ2-1
CDR3 protein: CASSRFRDRGGDEQFF
CDR3 DNA: TGTGCCAGCAGCAGGTTCCGGGACAGGGGTGGGGATGAGCAGTTCTTC

clone size: -
D gene: -
CDR3 length: 12
V gene: TRBV5-1
J gene: TRBJ2-5
CDR3 protein: CASSDLQETQYF
CDR3 DNA: TGCGCCAGCAGCGACCTTCAAGAGACCCAGTACTTC

clone size: -
D gene: -
CDR3 length: 12
V gene: TRBV13
J gene: TRBJ1-3
CDR3 protein: CASSLAGNTIYF
CDR3 DNA: TGTGCCAGCAGCTTGGCTGGAAACACCATATATTTT

clone size: -
D gene: -
CDR3 length: 17
V gene: TRBV27
J gene: TRBJ2-6
CDR3 protein: CASSFSQRISGANVLTF
CDR3 DNA: TGTGCCAGCAGTTTTTCCCAGCGGATCTCTGGGGCCAACGTCCTGACTTTC

clone size: once
D gene: -
CDR3 length: 12
V gene: TRBV7-2
J gene: TRBJ1-1
CDR3 protein: CASSLYRSEAFF
CDR3 DNA: TGTGCCAGCAGCTTATACAGAAGTGAAGCTTTCTTT

clone size: few
D gene: -
CDR3 length: 13
V gene: TRBV7-2
J gene: TRBJ2-3
CDR3 protein: CASSLALQNTQYF
CDR3 DNA: TGTGCCAGCAGCTTAGCCCTCCAAAATACGCAGTATTTT

clone size: -
D gene: TRBD2
CDR3 length: 16
V gene: TRBV7-3
J gene: TRBJ2-3
CDR3 protein: CASSLGLAGSTDTQYF
CDR3 DNA: TGTGCCAGCAGCTTAGGGCTAGCGGGAAGCACAGATACGCAGTATTTT

clone size: -
D gene: -
CDR3 length: 17
V gene: TRBV7-9
J gene: TRBJ1-2
CDR3 protein: CASSETVRAPTNYGYTF
CDR3 DNA: TGTGCCAGCAGCGAAACGGTCAGGGCCCCGACTAACTATGGCTACACCTTC

clone size: few
D gene: -
CDR3 length: 16
V gene: TRBV4-3
J gene: TRBJ2-5
CDR3 protein: CASSQEGLKYQETQYF
CDR3 DNA: TGCGCCAGCAGCCAGGAGGGACTCAAGTACCAAGAGACCCAGTACTTC

clone size: few
D gene: TRBD1
CDR3 length: 16
V gene: TRBV11-2
J gene: TRBJ1-3
CDR3 protein: CASSSRTGRAGNTIYF
CDR3 DNA: TGTGCCAGCAGCTCACGGACAGGGAGAGCTGGAAACACCATATATTTT

clone size: few
D gene: TRBD1
CDR3 length: 15
V gene: TRBV28
J gene: TRBJ2-1
CDR3 protein: CAILPRTGSFHEFVF
CDR3 DNA: TGTGCCATACTACCCCGGACAGGGAGTTTCCACGAATTTGTCTTC

clone size: many
D gene: -
CDR3 length: 12
V gene: TRBV7-2
J gene: TRBJ2-1
CDR3 protein: CASSSSGHEQFF
CDR3 DNA: TGTGCCAGCAGCTCCAGTGGTCATGAGCAGTTCTTC

clone size: -
D gene: TRBD1
CDR3 length: 17
V gene: TRBV10-3
J gene: TRBJ1-2
CDR3 protein: CAISESSSGQGGSGYTF
CDR3 DNA: TGTGCCATCAGTGAGTCGTCCTCGGGACAGGGGGGTTCGGGCTACACCTTC

clone size: -
D gene: -
CDR3 length: 12
V gene: TRBV15
J gene: TRBJ1-1
CDR3 protein: CATSRPRGEAFF
CDR3 DNA: TGTGCCACCAGCAGACCCCGGGGAGAAGCTTTCTTT

clone size: few
D gene: -
CDR3 length: 15
V gene: TRBV18
J gene: TRBJ1-2
CDR3 protein: CASSPLDSQIYGYTF
CDR3 DNA: TGTGCCAGCTCACCCCTGGATTCTCAAATCTATGGCTACACCTTC

clone size: -
D gene: -
CDR3 length: 16
V gene: TRBV7-2
J gene: TRBJ2-3
CDR3 protein: CASRPRTSTSTDTQYF
CDR3 DNA: TGTGCCAGCAGGCCACGGACTTCTACTAGCACAGATACGCAGTATTTT

clone size: few
D gene: -
CDR3 length: 14
V gene: TRBV6-6
J gene: TRBJ1-1
CDR3 protein: CASLTGSRNTEAFF
CDR3 DNA: TGTGCCAGCCTGACAGGATCAAGGAACACTGAAGCTTTCTTT